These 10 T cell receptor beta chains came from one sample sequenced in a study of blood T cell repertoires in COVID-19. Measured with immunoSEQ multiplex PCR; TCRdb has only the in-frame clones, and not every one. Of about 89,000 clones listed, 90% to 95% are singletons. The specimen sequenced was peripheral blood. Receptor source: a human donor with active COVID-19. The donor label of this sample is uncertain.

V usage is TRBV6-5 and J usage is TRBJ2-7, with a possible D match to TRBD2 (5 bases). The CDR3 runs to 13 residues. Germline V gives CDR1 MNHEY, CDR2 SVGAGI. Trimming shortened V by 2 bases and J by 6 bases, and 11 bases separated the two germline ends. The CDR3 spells CASSYPVGGEQYF. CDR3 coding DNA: TGTGCCAGCAGTTACCCGGTCGGAGGCGAGCAGTACTTC.

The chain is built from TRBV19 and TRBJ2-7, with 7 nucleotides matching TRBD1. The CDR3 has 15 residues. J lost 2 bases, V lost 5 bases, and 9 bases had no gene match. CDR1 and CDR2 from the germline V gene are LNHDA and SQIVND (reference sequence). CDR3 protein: CASSAYGTVTYEQYF. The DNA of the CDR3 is TGTGCCAGTAGTGCATACGGGACAGTGACCTACGAGCAGTACTTC.

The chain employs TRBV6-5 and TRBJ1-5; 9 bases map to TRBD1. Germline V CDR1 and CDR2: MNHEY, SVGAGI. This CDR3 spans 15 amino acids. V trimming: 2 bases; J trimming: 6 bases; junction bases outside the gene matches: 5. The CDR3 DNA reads TGTGCCAGCAGTTACCGGGGACAGGGAAGTCAGCCCCAGCATTTT. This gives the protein CASSYRGQGSQPQHF.

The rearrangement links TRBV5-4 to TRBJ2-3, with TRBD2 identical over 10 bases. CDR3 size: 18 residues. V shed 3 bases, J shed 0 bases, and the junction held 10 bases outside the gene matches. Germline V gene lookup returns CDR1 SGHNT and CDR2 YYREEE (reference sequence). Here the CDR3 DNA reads TGTGCCAGCAGCTCCATGCTAGCGGGGGTCTCTAGCACAGATACGCAGTATTTT. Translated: CASSSMLAGVSSTDTQYF.

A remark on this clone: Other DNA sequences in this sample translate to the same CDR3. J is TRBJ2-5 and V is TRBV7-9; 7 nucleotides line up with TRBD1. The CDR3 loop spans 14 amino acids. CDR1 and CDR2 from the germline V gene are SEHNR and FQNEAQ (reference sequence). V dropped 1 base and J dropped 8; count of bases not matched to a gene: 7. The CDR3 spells CASSLGGQLETQYF. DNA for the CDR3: TGTGCCAGCAGCTTAGGGGGACAGCTAGAAACCCAGTACTTC.

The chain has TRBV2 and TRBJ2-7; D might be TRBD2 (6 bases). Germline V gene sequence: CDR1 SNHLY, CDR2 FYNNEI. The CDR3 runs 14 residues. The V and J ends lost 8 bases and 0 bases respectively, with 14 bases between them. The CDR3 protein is CASRVGGSSYEQYF. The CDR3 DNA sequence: TGTGCCAGCCGCGTCGGAGGGAGCTCCTACGAGCAGTACTTC.

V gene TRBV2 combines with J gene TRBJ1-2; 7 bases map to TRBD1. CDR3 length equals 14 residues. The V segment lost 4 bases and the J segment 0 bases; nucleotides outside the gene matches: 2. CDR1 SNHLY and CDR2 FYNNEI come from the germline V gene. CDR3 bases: TGTGCCAGCAGTGGACAGGGAGCTAACTATGGCTACACCTTC. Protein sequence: CASSGQGANYGYTF.

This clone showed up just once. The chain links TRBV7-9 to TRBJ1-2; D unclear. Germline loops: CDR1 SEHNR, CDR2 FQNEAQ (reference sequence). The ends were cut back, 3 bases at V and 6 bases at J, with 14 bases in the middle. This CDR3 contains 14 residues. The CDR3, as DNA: TGTGCCAGCAGCTTTAGTGCCCGGGAGAATGGCTACACCTTC. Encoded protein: CASSFSARENGYTF.

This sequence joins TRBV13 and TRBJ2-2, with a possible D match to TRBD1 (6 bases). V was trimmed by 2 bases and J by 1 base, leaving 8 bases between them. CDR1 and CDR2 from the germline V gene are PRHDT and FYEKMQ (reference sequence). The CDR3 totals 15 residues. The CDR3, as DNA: TGTGCCAGCAGCTTACGAGGGGGGAACACCGGGGAGCTGTTTTTT. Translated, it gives CASSLRGGNTGELFF.

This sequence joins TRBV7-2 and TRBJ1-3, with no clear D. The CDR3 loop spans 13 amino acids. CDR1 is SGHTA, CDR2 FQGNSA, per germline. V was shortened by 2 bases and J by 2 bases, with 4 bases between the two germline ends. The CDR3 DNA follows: TGTGCCAGCAGCTTATCAGCTGGAAACACCATATATTTT. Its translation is CASSLSAGNTIYF.